A selection of T cell receptor beta chains follows, all from one sample in a study of early stage breast cancer tumors. Produced via immunoSEQ multiplex PCR; TCRdb's table is partial and in-frame only. The table records 20,000 to 30,000 clones, approximately 67% of them present only once. The sample taken for sequencing was breast tumor tissue. The receptors derive from a person in their sixties or seventies with breast cancer. The CDR3 runs from the conserved cysteine through the conserved F or W. Fields, in order: CDR3 DNA, CDR3 protein, J gene, CDR3 length, D gene, clone size, V gene. D genes are given only for firm matches. Only part of the rows carry a size: once, few, many, or a class if the clone is expanded.

DNA: TGTGCCAGTTCCCTCGACAGCCCAACTGAAGCTTTCTTT
CDR3: CASSLDSPTEAFF
J: TRBJ1-1
length: 13
D: -
size: few
V: TRBV19

DNA: TGTGCCAGCAACCTAGGGGGTTTCGCCGAATTAGATACGCAGTATTTT
CDR3: CASNLGGFAELDTQYF
J: TRBJ2-3
length: 16
D: -
size: -
V: TRBV9

DNA: TGTGCCAGCAGCCTCTGGACTAGCGGACGCGGCACAGATACGCAGTATTTT
CDR3: CASSLWTSGRGTDTQYF
J: TRBJ2-3
length: 17
D: TRBD2
size: -
V: TRBV7-9

DNA: TGTGCCAGCAGCTTAGCGACACCCACCTACGAGCAGTACTTC
CDR3: CASSLATPTYEQYF
J: TRBJ2-7
length: 14
D: -
size: -
V: TRBV7-2

DNA: TGTGCCAGCCACCTTTCAAGCAACACTGAAGCTTTCTTT
CDR3: CASHLSSNTEAFF
J: TRBJ1-1
length: 13
D: -
size: -
V: TRBV18

DNA: TGTGCCAGCAGCGTAAATGCGGGGTCTACGCAGTATTTT
CDR3: CASSVNAGSTQYF
J: TRBJ2-3
length: 13
D: -
size: once
V: TRBV7-2

DNA: TGTGCCAGCAGTGGGCCGGGCTTAGCGTATGGAAATGAGCAGTTCTTC
CDR3: CASSGPGLAYGNEQFF
J: TRBJ2-1
length: 16
D: -
size: -
V: TRBV27

DNA: TGTGCCAGCAGAGGGAGCGGGACAGGGGTATACGAGCAGTACTTC
CDR3: CASRGSGTGVYEQYF
J: TRBJ2-7
length: 15
D: TRBD1
size: few
V: TRBV6-6

DNA: TGTGCCAGCAGCCCCGGGGGGCCAGCGGGAGGCGAGCAGTTCTTC
CDR3: CASSPGGPAGGEQFF
J: TRBJ2-1
length: 15
D: TRBD2
size: -
V: TRBV11-3

DNA: TGTGCCAGCAGTTTGGGCAGGGTAGCCTACAATGAGCAGTTCTTC
CDR3: CASSLGRVAYNEQFF
J: TRBJ2-1
length: 15
D: -
size: -
V: TRBV28

DNA: TGTGCCAGCTCACCAGCGGCCCAGGGAGCCAAAAACATTCAGTACTTC
CDR3: CASSPAAQGAKNIQYF
J: TRBJ2-4
length: 16
D: -
size: -
V: TRBV18

DNA: TGTGCCAGCACAGACCCGGGTGGGAAACTGTTTTTT
CDR3: CASTDPGGKLFF
J: TRBJ1-4
length: 12
D: -
size: -
V: TRBV6-5

DNA: TGCGCCAGCAGCTTGGCCCGGGGTAACACCGGGGAGCTGTTTTTT
CDR3: CASSLARGNTGELFF
J: TRBJ2-2
length: 15
D: -
size: -
V: TRBV5-1

DNA: TGTGCCAGTAGTATCGAGGGGGCAGGGCAGCCCCAGCATTTT
CDR3: CASSIEGAGQPQHF
J: TRBJ1-5
length: 14
D: TRBD1
size: few
V: TRBV19

DNA: TGCGCCAGCAGCCTAGCGCCTTCCTACGAGCAGTACTTC
CDR3: CASSLAPSYEQYF
J: TRBJ2-7
length: 13
D: -
size: -
V: TRBV5-1

DNA: TGTGCCAGCAGTGTGGGACAGGGCCCCAATCAGCCCCAGCATTTT
CDR3: CASSVGQGPNQPQHF
J: TRBJ1-5
length: 15
D: TRBD1
size: few
V: TRBV27

DNA: TGTGCCAGCAGCGGCCGCGGTGGTTACGAGCAGTACTTC
CDR3: CASSGRGGYEQYF
J: TRBJ2-7
length: 13
D: -
size: -
V: TRBV11-2

DNA: TGTGCCAGCAGCACCGGACAGCCTGGTGAAAAACTGTTTTTT
CDR3: CASSTGQPGEKLFF
J: TRBJ1-4
length: 14
D: -
size: -
V: TRBV11-3

DNA: TGTGCCAGTAGTTTGACGCACAGGGGCACCTACAATGAGCAGTTCTTC
CDR3: CASSLTHRGTYNEQFF
J: TRBJ2-1
length: 16
D: TRBD1
size: -
V: TRBV19

DNA: TGTGCCAGCAGCTTGGGGACACGGATTATAACTAAGCAAGAGACCCAGTACTTC
CDR3: CASSLGTRIITKQETQYF
J: TRBJ2-5
length: 18
D: -
size: few
V: TRBV5-4

DNA: TGTGCCAGTAGTACGGACAGAAACACAGATACGCAGTATTTT
CDR3: CASSTDRNTDTQYF
J: TRBJ2-3
length: 14
D: -
size: -
V: TRBV19

DNA: TGTGCCAGCAGCGTAGGGCAGGGTGGAACCGGGGAGCTGTTTTTT
CDR3: CASSVGQGGTGELFF
J: TRBJ2-2
length: 15
D: -
size: -
V: TRBV9

DNA: TGTGCCAGCAGCAAGGGGGTAAGGGGTCGCTACGAGCAGTACTTC
CDR3: CASSKGVRGRYEQYF
J: TRBJ2-7
length: 15
D: -
size: few
V: TRBV5-6

DNA: TGCGCCAGCAGCCTACAACTTACGACTAGCACAGATACGCAGTATTTT
CDR3: CASSLQLTTSTDTQYF
J: TRBJ2-3
length: 16
D: -
size: -
V: TRBV5-1

DNA: TGTGCCAGCAGTTACCCCGACAGGGGGCTCTACGAGCAGTACTTC
CDR3: CASSYPDRGLYEQYF
J: TRBJ2-7
length: 15
D: TRBD1
size: -
V: TRBV6-6

DNA: TGTGCCAGCAGTGAAGGTTGGGGGGTAGATACGCAGTATTTT
CDR3: CASSEGWGVDTQYF
J: TRBJ2-3
length: 14
D: -
size: -
V: TRBV2

DNA: TGTGCCAGCAGCATCACCGGGACAGGGTATGAAAAACTGTTTTTT
CDR3: CASSITGTGYEKLFF
J: TRBJ1-4
length: 15
D: TRBD1
size: -
V: TRBV7-9

DNA: TGCGCCAGCAGCTTGGCGTCTAGCGGGGGCTTGGCCGAGCAGTACTTC
CDR3: CASSLASSGGLAEQYF
J: TRBJ2-7
length: 16
D: TRBD2
size: -
V: TRBV5-1

DNA: TGTGCCATCCCCGGGGGACAGGGTCATCAGCCCCAGCATTTT
CDR3: CAIPGGQGHQPQHF
J: TRBJ1-5
length: 14
D: TRBD1
size: -
V: TRBV6-5

DNA: TGTGCCAGCACTGCACAGGGGACTAGCGGCCTATCCTACGAGCAGTACTTC
CDR3: CASTAQGTSGLSYEQYF
J: TRBJ2-7
length: 17
D: TRBD2
size: medium-sized
V: TRBV2

DNA: TGTGCCAGCAGTGAAGCGCGGCCTGTCGTCAATGAGCAGTTCTTC
CDR3: CASSEARPVVNEQFF
J: TRBJ2-1
length: 15
D: -
size: -
V: TRBV6-1

DNA: TGTGCCTGGAGTATAACAGGGGCCCCCAATCAGCCCCAGCATTTT
CDR3: CAWSITGAPNQPQHF
J: TRBJ1-5
length: 15
D: TRBD1
size: -
V: TRBV30

DNA: TGTGCCAGCAGCCTACGACTAGCGGGCCAAGAGACCCAGTACTTC
CDR3: CASSLRLAGQETQYF
J: TRBJ2-5
length: 15
D: TRBD2
size: -
V: TRBV5-4

DNA: TGTGCCAGCAGCCTACCCCTAGCGGGACGCCGAATCCAAGAGACCCAGTACTTC
CDR3: CASSLPLAGRRIQETQYF
J: TRBJ2-5
length: 18
D: TRBD2
size: -
V: TRBV7-9

DNA: TGCGCCAGCAGCCAACACAGGGGAGGCAACACTGAAGCTTTCTTT
CDR3: CASSQHRGGNTEAFF
J: TRBJ1-1
length: 15
D: TRBD1
size: -
V: TRBV4-1

DNA: TGTGCCTGGAGTGTGCTAGCGGGGGCCCCCGGGGAGCTGTTTTTT
CDR3: CAWSVLAGAPGELFF
J: TRBJ2-2
length: 15
D: TRBD2
size: once
V: TRBV30

DNA: TGTGCCAGCAGCTTAGACGACAGGGAATTCCCCTACGAGCAGTACTTC
CDR3: CASSLDDREFPYEQYF
J: TRBJ2-7
length: 16
D: TRBD1
size: -
V: TRBV7-8

DNA: TGTGCCAGCAGTTACGAGGACAGGGGAGCTTTCTTT
CDR3: CASSYEDRGAFF
J: TRBJ1-1
length: 12
D: TRBD1
size: -
V: TRBV6-6

DNA: TGCGCCAGCAGTCAATCCCTCCAGGGGGGCGGCACCGGGGAGCTGTTTTTT
CDR3: CASSQSLQGGGTGELFF
J: TRBJ2-2
length: 17
D: -
size: -
V: TRBV23-1

DNA: TGCGCCAGCAGCCTCGACAGGGGGGGCGAGCAGTACTTC
CDR3: CASSLDRGGEQYF
J: TRBJ2-7
length: 13
D: TRBD1
size: -
V: TRBV5-1